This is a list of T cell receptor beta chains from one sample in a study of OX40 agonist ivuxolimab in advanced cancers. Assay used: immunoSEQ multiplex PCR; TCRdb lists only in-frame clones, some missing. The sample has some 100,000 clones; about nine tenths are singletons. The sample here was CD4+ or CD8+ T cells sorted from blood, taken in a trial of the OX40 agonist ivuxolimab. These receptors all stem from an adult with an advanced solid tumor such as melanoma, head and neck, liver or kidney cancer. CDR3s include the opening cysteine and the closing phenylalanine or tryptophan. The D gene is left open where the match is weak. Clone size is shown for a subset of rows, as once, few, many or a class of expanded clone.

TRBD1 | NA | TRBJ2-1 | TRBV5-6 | CASSLGRGLPYNEQFF | TGTGCCAGCAGCTTGGGCAGGGGGCTTCCCTACAATGAGCAGTTCTTC
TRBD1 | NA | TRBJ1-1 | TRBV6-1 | CASSVWDRDLVFF | TGTGCCAGCAGTGTCTGGGACAGGGATTTAGTTTTCTTT
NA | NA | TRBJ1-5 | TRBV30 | CAWSVPFQNQPQHF | TGTGCCTGGAGTGTACCTTTTCAGAATCAGCCCCAGCATTTT
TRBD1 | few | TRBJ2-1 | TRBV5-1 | CASSVEDRGGNEQFF | TGCGCCAGCAGCGTTGAGGACAGGGGCGGCAATGAGCAGTTCTTC
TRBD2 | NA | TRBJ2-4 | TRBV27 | CASSSGRRNIQYF | TGTGCCAGCAGTAGCGGGAGACGGAACATTCAGTACTTC
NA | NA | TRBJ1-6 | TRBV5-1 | CASSFFRDHNSPLHF | TGCGCCAGCAGCTTCTTCAGGGACCATAATTCACCCCTCCACTTT
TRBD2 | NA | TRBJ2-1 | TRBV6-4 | CASSDSPLLTSGRKYNEQFF | TGTGCCAGCAGTGACAGCCCTTTGCTCACTAGCGGGAGAAAATACAATGAGCAGTTCTTC
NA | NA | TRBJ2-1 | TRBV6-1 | CASRRSNEQFF | TGTGCCAGCAGACGGTCCAATGAGCAGTTCTTC
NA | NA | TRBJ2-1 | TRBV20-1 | CSARLGYEQFF | TGCAGTGCTAGACTAGGGTATGAGCAGTTCTTC
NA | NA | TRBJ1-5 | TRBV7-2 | CASSFTTGAYQPQHF | TGTGCCAGCAGCTTTACGACAGGTGCTTATCAGCCCCAGCATTTT
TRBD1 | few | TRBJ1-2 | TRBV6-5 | CASRPVTGTYGYTF | TGTGCCAGCAGGCCGGTGACAGGGACCTATGGCTACACCTTC
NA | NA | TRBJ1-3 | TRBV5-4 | CASSLGGAGGNTIYF | TGTGCCAGCAGCTTGGGGGGCGCGGGCGGAAACACCATATATTTT
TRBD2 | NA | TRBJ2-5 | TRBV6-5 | CASSLTSRETQYF | TGTGCCAGCAGTCTGACTAGCAGAGAGACCCAGTACTTC
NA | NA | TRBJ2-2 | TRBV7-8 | CASSLARGTGELFF | TGTGCCAGCAGCTTAGCTCGGGGGACCGGGGAGCTGTTTTTT
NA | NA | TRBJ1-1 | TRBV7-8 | CASSPKGGIEAFF | TGTGCCAGCAGCCCGAAGGGGGGGATAGAAGCTTTCTTT
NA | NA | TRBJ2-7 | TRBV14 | CASSQALFGEQYF | TGTGCCAGCAGCCAAGCTTTGTTTGGGGAGCAGTACTTC
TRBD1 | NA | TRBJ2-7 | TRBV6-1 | CASSQGAGDYEQYF | TGTGCCAGCAGTCAGGGGGCCGGGGACTACGAGCAGTACTTC
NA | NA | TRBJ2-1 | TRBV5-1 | CASSLALEQFF | TGCGCCAGCAGCTTGGCACTGGAGCAGTTCTTC
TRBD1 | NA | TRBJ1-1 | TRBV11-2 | CASSKGRTGFFRENTEAFF | TGTGCCAGCAGCAAGGGGAGGACAGGTTTCTTTAGGGAGAACACTGAAGCTTTCTTT
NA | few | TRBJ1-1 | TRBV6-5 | CASSPSVRSEAFF | TGTGCCAGCAGTCCGTCGGTGAGGTCTGAAGCTTTCTTT
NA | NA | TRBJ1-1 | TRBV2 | CASSVGYVNTEAFF | TGTGCCAGCAGTGTAGGTTATGTGAACACTGAAGCTTTCTTT
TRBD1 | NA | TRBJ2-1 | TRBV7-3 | CASSTQGSGYNEQFF | TGTGCCAGCAGCACACAGGGGAGTGGGTACAATGAGCAGTTCTTC
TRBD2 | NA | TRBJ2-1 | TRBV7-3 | CASSWTSGGLNEQFF | TGTGCCAGCAGCTGGACTAGCGGGGGTCTCAATGAGCAGTTCTTC
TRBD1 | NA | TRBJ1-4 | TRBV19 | CASTPQGTNEKLFF | TGTGCCAGTACTCCACAGGGGACTAATGAAAAACTGTTTTTT
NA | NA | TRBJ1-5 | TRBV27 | CASRDRDTAQHF | TGTGCCAGCAGGGACCGTGACACAGCCCAGCATTTT
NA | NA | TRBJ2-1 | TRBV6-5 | CASSYQPPLANNEQFF | TGTGCCAGCAGTTACCAACCCCCCCTAGCCAACAATGAGCAGTTCTTC
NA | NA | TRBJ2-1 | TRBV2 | CASMDGEQFF | TGTGCCAGCATGGATGGGGAACAGTTCTTC
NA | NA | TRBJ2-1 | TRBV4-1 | CASSQDRGFEQFF | TGCGCCAGCAGCCAAGATCGGGGGTTTGAGCAGTTCTTC
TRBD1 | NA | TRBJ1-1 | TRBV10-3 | CAISEGTGNTEAFF | TGTGCCATCAGTGAAGGGACAGGGAACACTGAAGCTTTCTTT
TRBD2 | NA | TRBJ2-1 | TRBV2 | CASSETSGRDNEQFF | TGTGCCAGCAGTGAAACTAGCGGGAGGGACAATGAGCAGTTCTTC
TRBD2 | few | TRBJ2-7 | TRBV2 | CASSESGRIYEQYF | TGTGCCAGCAGTGAAAGCGGGAGAATCTACGAGCAGTACTTC
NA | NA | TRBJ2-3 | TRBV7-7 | CASSLVGPTYTQYF | TGTGCCAGCAGCTTAGTTGGCCCCACATATACGCAGTATTTT